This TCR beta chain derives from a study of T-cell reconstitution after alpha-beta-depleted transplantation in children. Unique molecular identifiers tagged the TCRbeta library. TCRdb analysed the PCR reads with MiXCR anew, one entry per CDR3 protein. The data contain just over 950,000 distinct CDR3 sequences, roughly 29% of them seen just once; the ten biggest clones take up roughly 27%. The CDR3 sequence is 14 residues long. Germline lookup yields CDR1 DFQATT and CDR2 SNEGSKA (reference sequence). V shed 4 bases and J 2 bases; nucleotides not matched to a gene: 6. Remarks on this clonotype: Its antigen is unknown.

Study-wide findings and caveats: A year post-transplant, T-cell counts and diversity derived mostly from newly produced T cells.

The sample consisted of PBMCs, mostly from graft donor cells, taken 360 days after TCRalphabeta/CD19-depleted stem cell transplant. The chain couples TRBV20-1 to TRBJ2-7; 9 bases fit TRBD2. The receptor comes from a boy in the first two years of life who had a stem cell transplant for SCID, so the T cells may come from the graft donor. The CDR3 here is CSATTRLAAYEQYF. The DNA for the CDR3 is TGCAGTGCTACCACAAGACTAGCGGCCTACGAGCAGTACTTC.